This T cell receptor beta chain came from a study of cytomegalovirus exposure and HLA in healthy donors. CDR1 is SGDLS and CDR2 is YYNGEE in the germline V gene. The CDR3 is made up of 16 amino acids. V lost 3 bases to trimming and J lost 0 bases; unmatched junction nucleotides: 4. This clone was seen a handful of times. The antigen is undetermined. Study findings and constraints: Beyond CMV serostatus, there was no information to go on about immune exposure. According to an earlier analysis, most TCR beta V segments yielded productive rearrangements about 90% or about 30% of the time.

PCR was performed using 60 Vbeta and 13 Jbeta primers. Assay: immunoSEQ multiplex PCR; the TCRdb copy retains only in-frame clones and omits some. The sample lists over 70,000 clones, around 80% occurring once. Input material: PBMCs. J is TRBJ2-1 and V is TRBV9, with TRBD2 matching over 9 bases. This TCR came from a man between 50 and 59 years old in good health and CMV-seropositive. The CDR3 region has the DNA TGTGCCAGCAGCGCCCAACTAGCGGGCTCCTACAATGAGCAGTTCTTC. It codes for CASSAQLAGSYNEQFF.